This T cell receptor (beta chain) was retrieved from a study of blood T cell repertoires in COVID-19. Overall study: Samples of COVID-19 (acute and convalescent) were obtained from the United States, Italy and Spain. From T cells, B-cell-depleted T cells, or PBMCs came the material, which was cDNA or gDNA.

Participant-given clinical history determined each cohort assignment. Study processing details: Reference gene primer amplification gave estimated nucleated cell counts. The repertoire was sequenced with immunoSEQ multiplex PCR; TCRdb's copy has only in-frame clones and lacks some. V and J calls and clone size are copied from that table; D and trimming were computed from the DNA. The data contain roughly 250,000 clones, about 93% of them singletons. Germline V CDR1 and CDR2: MNHEY, SVGAGI. Between the trimmed V and J ends, which lost 5 bases and 6 bases, there was a span of 20 bases. The CDR3 spans 15 residues.

This TCR was recovered from a woman in her late teens or twenties who had recovered from COVID-19. The chain joins TRBV6-5 to TRBJ2-7, with D tentatively TRBD2 (6 bases). Sample: PBMCs or T cells enriched from blood (not recorded which). The CDR3 DNA follows: TGTGCCAGCAGTCCGTACGACGCGGGGCGGGGCGAGCAGTACTTC. As protein: CASSPYDAGRGEQYF.